One and the same sample provided the 18 T cell receptor beta chains below, sequenced in a study of CD8+ T cells in alopecia areata. The treatment denotes: oral pan-JAK inhibitor, 5-10 mg twice daily. Extraction of RNA preceded its reverse transcription into cDNA, which served as the sequencing template. The protocol was immunoSEQ multiplex PCR, while the TCRdb copy is restricted to in-frame clones and leaves out a portion. The sample lists roughly 180,000 clones, approximately 50% occurring once. This specimen was CD8+ T cells sorted from blood, taken around week 52, from a patient treated with tofacitinib. The receptors were sampled from a human donor with alopecia areata.

This clone was recorded only once. The chain is built from TRBV27 and TRBJ2-7; a possible D gene is TRBD1 (5 bases). Germline V gene data show CDR1 as MNHEY and CDR2 as SMNVEV (reference sequence). This CDR3 comprises 15 residues. Trimming stripped 2 bases from V and 2 bases from J, with 13 bases between. The DNA for the CDR3 is TGTGCCAGCAGTTTAAGGGGTGAGGATACCTACGAGCAGTACTTC. Protein product: CASSLRGEDTYEQYF.

The genes are TRBV19 and TRBJ2-7; perhaps TRBD1 as D (7 bases). Deletions cut 6 bases from V and 12 bases from J, with 18 bases between. Per the germline V gene, CDR1 is LNHDA and CDR2 is SQIVND (reference sequence). CDR3 length: 12 residues. The CDR3 region has the DNA TGTGCCAGTAGGGCGACAGGGAGGAAGCGGTACTTC. This gives the protein CASRATGRKRYF.

The chain carries TRBV30 and TRBJ2-6, with 12 bases identical to TRBD1. The length of the CDR3 is 22 residues. Germline CDR1 and CDR2: GTSNPN and SVGIG (reference sequence). V trimming: 4 bases; J trimming: 5 bases; junction bases outside the gene matches: 24. The CDR3 nucleotides are TGTGCCTGGATTAGACCCGAGGGACAGGGGGCCTTGGGCCCCCTCTGGGCCAACGTCCTGACTTTC. This translates into CAWIRPEGQGALGPLWANVLTF. The variable domain in full, completed from reference TRBV30 and TRBJ2-6, reads SQTIHQWPATLVQPVGSPLSLECTVEGTSNPNLYWYRQAAGRGLQLLFYSVGIGQISSEVPQNLSASRPQDRQFILSSKKLLLSDSGFYLCAWIRPEGQGALGPLWANVLTFGAGSRLTVL.

The CDR3 sequence: CTSSQGPVQRQETQYF. The CDR3 bases are TGCACCAGCAGCCAAGGACCGGTACAGAGACAAGAGACCCAGTACTTC. This chain uses TRBV1 with TRBJ2-5; the table gives TRBD1 as D, unverified against the DNA. TRBV1 counts as a pseudogene. This CDR3 contains 16 residues.

The chain is built from TRBV5-6 and TRBJ1-5; D is perhaps TRBD1 (6 bases). Germline lookup yields CDR1 SGHDT and CDR2 YYEEEE. CDR3 length equals 15 residues. The V end lost 1 base, the J end lost 0 bases, and 8 bases lay between the germline ends. The CDR3 DNA reads as TGTGCCAGCAGCTTGCAAGGGGGTAGCAATCAGCCCCAGCATTTT. It yields the protein CASSLQGGSNQPQHF.

The rearrangement links TRBV5-4 to TRBJ2-3; the D gene could be TRBD1 or TRBD2 (6 bases each). Germline V CDR1 and CDR2: SGHNT, YYREEE (reference sequence). CDR3 length: 15 amino acids. V was shortened by 3 bases and J by 3 bases, with 14 bases between the two germline ends. The CDR3 region is CASSSVTGATDTQYF. CDR3 bases: TGTGCCAGCAGCTCTGTCACGGGGGCGACAGATACGCAGTATTTT.

The chain carries TRBV10-3 and TRBJ1-5, with 8 bases matching TRBD1. Losses at the gene ends were 4 bases for V and 4 bases for J; bases not matched to a gene: 6. CDR1 is ENHRY and CDR2 is SYGVKD in the germline V gene. The CDR3 spans 15 residues. CDR3 region: CAISALGQGNQPQHF. The CDR3 coding sequence is TGTGCCATCAGTGCGTTAGGACAGGGAAATCAGCCCCAGCATTTT.

The chain links TRBV7-8 to TRBJ1-2, with 11 bases aligning to TRBD1. Trimming took 7 bases from V and 8 from J; bases not matched to a gene: 12. From germline, CDR1 is SGHVS and CDR2 FQNEAQ. CDR3 length: 15 amino acids. The CDR3 loop reads CASTTPGQGARGYTF. CDR3 sequence (DNA): TGTGCCAGCACTACCCCAGGACAGGGGGCGAGAGGCTACACCTTC.

The chain is built from TRBV29-1 and TRBJ2-5, with D perhaps TRBD1 (6 bases). The end of the DNA fits TRBJ2-7 better, so the J call may be wrong. Germline CDR1 reads SQVTM; CDR2 reads ANQGSEA. This CDR3 is built from 12 residues. CDR3: CSVRQGSYEQYF. In nucleotides, the CDR3 is TGCAGCGTTCGTCAGGGGAGCTACGAGCAGTACTTC.

This rearrangement joins TRBV10-3 to TRBJ2-3, with 8 bases fitting TRBD1. Germline-derived CDR1 and CDR2 are ENHRY and SYGVKD. The V segment lost 0 bases and the J segment 6 bases; nucleotides outside the gene matches: 8. CDR3 length: 16 amino acids. CDR3 DNA: TGTGCCATCAGTGAGTCGGACCAGGGGGCGGGGGATACGCAGTATTTT. Protein product: CAISESDQGAGDTQYF.

The chain couples TRBV29-1 to TRBJ2-1; 9 nucleotides align to TRBD1. J was trimmed by 7 bases and V by 7 bases; bases with no gene match: 5. CDR1 and CDR2 from the germline V gene are SQVTM and ANQGSEA. There are 12 residues in the CDR3. CDR3 residues: CSAWDRENEQFF. The CDR3 coding sequence is TGCAGCGCCTGGGACAGGGAAAATGAGCAGTTCTTC.

The chain recombines TRBV4-3 with TRBJ1-1, with TRBD1 matching 7 bases. The CDR3 length is 15 residues. Per the germline V gene, CDR1 is LGHNA and CDR2 is YSLEER. Trimming at V came to 1 base and at J to 11 bases, leaving 13 bases not matched to a gene. The CDR3 sequence: CASSQGDREGVRAFF. CDR3 coding DNA: TGCGCCAGCAGCCAAGGTGACAGGGAAGGTGTGAGGGCTTTCTTT.

V is TRBV27 and J is TRBJ1-1, with D possibly TRBD1 on 6 matching bases. This CDR3 region has 14 residues. Germline lookup yields CDR1 MNHEY and CDR2 SMNVEV (reference sequence). Trimming removed 6 bases at V and 3 bases at J, with 14 bases between. The CDR3 bases are TGTGCCAGCAGCCTATGGGGGGGCGACACTGAAGCTTTCTTT. This gives the protein CASSLWGGDTEAFF.

With respect to this clone: Other DNA sequences in the same sample also yield this CDR3. The chain is built from TRBV9 and TRBJ1-1; D is uncertain. The CDR3 has 13 residues. The germline V and J ends were trimmed by 0 bases and 1 base, with 4 bases remaining between them. Germline CDR1 is SGDLS and CDR2 is YYNGEE. For the CDR3, the DNA is TGTGCCAGCAGCGTAGACGGGAACACTGAAGCTTTCTTT. It specifies CASSVDGNTEAFF.

This clone was seen a handful of times. The germline gene is not matched at one end of the junction; a read error may be the cause. The rearrangement uses TRBV2 and TRBJ2-2; the D call may be TRBD1 or TRBD2 (5 bases each). Germline CDR1 reads SNHLY; CDR2 reads FYNNEI. The CDR3 is made up of 14 amino acids. CDR3 nucleotide sequence: TGTGCCAGCATATCGGGGCCTACGACCGGAGAGCTGTTTTTT. This codes for CASISGPTTGELFF.

The genes are TRBV27 and TRBJ1-6, with TRBD1 matching over 8 bases. The trim removed 7 bases at V and 0 bases at J, leaving 5 bases unmatched. Germline CDR1 is MNHEY and CDR2 is SMNVEV (reference sequence). This CDR3 is 16 amino acids long. CDR3 amino acids: CASTATGDSYNSPLHF. The CDR3 nucleotides read TGTGCCAGCACCGCGACAGGGGACTCCTATAATTCACCCCTCCACTTT.

This clone has only a few counts. The rearrangement joins TRBV30 to TRBJ1-2; tentative D call: TRBD1 (5 bases). This CDR3 comprises 13 residues. V lost 3 bases and J 7 bases, leaving 15 bases between the germline ends. Germline V gene lookup returns CDR1 GTSNPN and CDR2 SVGIG (reference sequence). The CDR3 reads CAWSLGGDRGYTF. The CDR3, as DNA: TGTGCCTGGAGCCTTGGGGGTGATCGTGGCTACACCTTC.

This clone occurred once. The rearrangement joins TRBV6-1 to TRBJ2-3, with no clear D. V gave up 5 bases and J gave up 1 base, with 13 bases separating them. The CDR3 extends over 15 amino acids. Germline V gene sequence: CDR1 MNHNS, CDR2 SASEGT. For the CDR3, the DNA is TGTGCCAGCAGTTTCTTCGGACCGGGCACAGATACGCAGTATTTT. It encodes CASSFFGPGTDTQYF.